This T cell receptor (beta chain) was retrieved from a study of regulatory T cells in long-lasting Graves disease. Germline-derived CDR1 and CDR2 are MNHNS and SASEGT. The CDR3 is 20 residues long. Germline trimming cut 3 bases from V and 0 bases from J; bases unmatched to any gene: 16. In this sample, this clonotype turned up a few times. Stated time point: newly diagnosed GD, antithyroid drugs for less than 3 months. With RNA extracted from PBMCs as input, the TCR library was made. Arm-PCR of CDR3 regions and iRepertoire HTBI primers were used to build TCR beta libraries. One entry per CDR3 protein, called by TCRdb with MiXCR from the multiplex PCR reads. The sample carries over 500,000 distinct CDR3 sequences, around 15% recorded once. The same sample was also used in a study of T cells in Graves' hyperthyroidism and ophthalmopathy. In that study: Patients counted as stable if ophthalmopathy did not develop within 18 months.

The source of this sequence is a woman aged 30 to 39 with Graves disease. The genes are TRBV6-1 and TRBJ1-3; 8 bases match TRBD1. The starting material was peripheral blood mononuclear cells (PBMCs), obtained at new diagnosis, from a patient treated with antithyroid drugs. The DNA of the CDR3 is TGTGCCAGCAGTGATCCCCCGACAGGGGTTTTATCAAGCTCTGGAAACACCATATATTTT. This translates into CASSDPPTGVLSSSGNTIYF.